Presented here are 30 T cell receptor beta chains from one specimen sequenced in a study of blood T cells in healthy people across ages. Primers used in a second PCR of roughly 6 to 12 cycles were a sample-barcoded 5' primer and a J-beta primer mix. TCRdb ran MiXCR on the 5' RACE reads and lists one entry per CDR3 protein. Of 870,000 or so distinct CDR3 sequences listed, more than 25% are singletons. Material: blood. The receptors shown here come from a woman older than 75 in good health.

This clonotype was detected a few times. The V and J genes are TRBV18 and TRBJ2-5; no clear D gene. Deletions cut 3 bases from V and 11 bases from J, with 19 bases between. Per the germline V gene, CDR1 is KGHSH and CDR2 is LQKENI. This CDR3 has 14 residues. DNA of the CDR3: TGTGCCAGCTCACCCGGGCCTACCGTTGGATCGCAGTACTTC. Protein sequence: CASSPGPTVGSQYF. Drawing the rest from reference TRBV18 and TRBJ2-5, the complete variable domain is NAGVMQNPRHLVRRRGQEARLRCSPMKGHSHVYWYRQLPEEGLKFMVYLQKENIIDESGMPKERFSAEFPKEGPSILRIQQVVRGDSAAYFCASSPGPTVGSQYFGPGTRLLVL.

The chain carries TRBV5-1 and TRBJ2-2; D may be TRBD1 (5 bases). Germline loops: CDR1 SGHRS, CDR2 YFSETQ. This CDR3 has 15 residues. Trimming cost V 5 bases and J 0 bases, with 11 bases left between them. CDR3 loop: CASSSTVSNTGELFF. Here the CDR3 DNA reads TGCGCCAGCAGTTCGACAGTCTCGAACACCGGGGAGCTGTTTTTT.

The chain's CDR3 is CASSTSPDCYEQYF. CDR3 in DNA: TGTGCCAGCAGCACTTCCCCAGACTGCTACGAGCAGTACTTC. This chain connects TRBV7-9 to TRBJ2-7; no firm D call. CDR3 length: 14 amino acids. The germline V gene encodes CDR1 SEHNR and CDR2 FQNEAQ (reference sequence). V lost 5 bases and J lost 3, with 14 bases in between. Using reference TRBV7-9 and TRBJ2-7 for the parts outside the CDR3, the full variable domain is DTGVSQNPRHKITKRGQNVTFRCDPISEHNRLYWYRQTLGQGPEFLTYFQNEAQLEKSRLLSDRFSAERPKGSFSTLEIQRTEQGDSAMYLCASSTSPDCYEQYFGPGTRLTVT.

This rearrangement joins TRBV19 to TRBJ1-2, with a possible D match to TRBD1 (6 bases). The V gene's germline CDR1 is LNHDA and CDR2 SQIVND (reference sequence). Deletions cut 2 bases from V and 8 bases from J, with 15 bases between. This CDR3 has 14 residues. The DNA of the CDR3 is TGTGCCAGTAGTATATCCGGGACAACAAACGGCTACACCTTC. Its translation is CASSISGTTNGYTF.

With regard to this clonotype: At one boundary the junction diverges from the germline segment, which might be a read error. The V and J genes are TRBV15 and TRBJ2-1; no firm D call. Germline CDR1 LNHNV, CDR2 YYDKDF (reference sequence). The CDR3 has 13 residues. For the CDR3, the DNA is TGTGCCACCAGCGGCGCTGCTAGAGATGAGCGGTTCTTC. Amino acids: CATSGAARDERFF.

This clonotype was observed at least ten times. The rearrangement uses TRBV6-6 and TRBJ1-6; 7 bases agree with TRBD1. This CDR3 is 16 amino acids long. V lost 2 bases and J lost 5; bases outside the gene matches: 6. Germline V gene sequence: CDR1 MNHNY, CDR2 SVGAGI (reference sequence). CDR3 nucleotide sequence: TGTGCCAGCAGTTACGGAGGGGGCCGGAATAATTCACCCCTCCACTTT. Translated, it gives CASSYGGGRNNSPLHF.

This clonotype was seen repeatedly, ten times or more. The chain is built from TRBV11-2 and TRBJ2-1; 7 nucleotides line up with TRBD2. V lost 4 bases, J lost 0 bases, and 6 bases stayed unmatched. The CDR3 spans 16 residues. Germline CDR1 and CDR2: SGHAT and FQNNGV. The CDR3 DNA reads as TGTGCCAGCAGCTCGACCACTAGCGACTCCTACAATGAGCAGTTCTTC. This sequence encodes CASSSTTSDSYNEQFF. The full variable domain, its missing parts supplied by reference TRBV11-2 and TRBJ2-1, is EAGVAQSPRYKIIEKRQSVAFWCNPISGHATLYWYQQILGQGPKLLIQFQNNGVVDDSQLPKDRFSAERLKGVDSTLKIQPAKLEDSAVYLCASSSTTSDSYNEQFFGPGTRLTVL.

This clonotype occurred many times. V is TRBV6-2 or TRBV6-3 and J is TRBJ2-5; 10 bases line up with TRBD1. The CDR3 extends over 19 amino acids. Germline CDR1 and CDR2: MNHEY and SVGEGT. With V trimmed by 2 bases and J by 2 bases, 14 bases remained unmatched. The CDR3 protein is CASSYPQTPGQGFQETQYF. CDR3 bases: TGTGCCAGCAGTTACCCACAAACCCCGGGACAGGGGTTTCAAGAGACCCAGTACTTC.

This clonotype showed up just a few times. This may be a read error: a much more frequent sequence differs by one nucleotide. The chain combines TRBV20-1 with TRBJ2-5; D remains unclear. The CDR3 contains 15 residues. Trimming removed 0 bases from V and 11 bases from J, with 22 bases in between. Germline CDR1 and CDR2: DFQATT and SNEGSKA (reference sequence). Here the CDR3 reads CSAREELLSHNEQYF. CDR3 coding DNA: TGCAGTGCTAGAGAGGAGCTACTGAGCCACAATGAGCAGTACTTC.

Comment on this clonotype: Relative to the germline gene, one junction end is altered; a read error may explain this. CDR3 residues: CASNQGVSGGAPYNEQYF. CDR3 DNA sequence: TGCGCCAGCAACCAAGGTGTGAGCGGGGGGGCACCCTACAATGAGCAGTACTTC. The rearrangement links TRBV4-3 to TRBJ2-5, with 10 bases fitting TRBD2. CDR1 is LGHNA and CDR2 is YSLEER in the germline V gene. The length of the CDR3 is 18 residues.

This clonotype has only a few counts. V gene TRBV6-1 combines with J gene TRBJ2-2; no clear D. This CDR3 has 13 residues. CDR1 and CDR2 from the germline V gene are MNHNS and SASEGT. V shed 8 bases and J shed 0 bases, with 7 bases lying between them. The chain's CDR3 is CASWSSNTGELFF. The CDR3 bases are TGTGCCAGCTGGAGTTCGAACACCGGGGAGCTGTTTTTT.

Concerning this clonotype: A single base separates this from a much larger clone, so it may be a read error. The chain uses TRBV11-2 and TRBJ2-7; 10 nucleotides align to TRBD2. Germline V gives CDR1 SGHAT, CDR2 FQNNGV. CDR3 size: 15 residues. The CDR3 DNA reads TGTGTCAGCAGCTTGGCCGGGACTAGCGCCAACGAGCAGTACTTC. Translating it yields CVSSLAGTSANEQYF.

The V call is TRBV9, the J call TRBJ2-3; 10 bases align to TRBD2. This CDR3 region has 15 residues. Per germline, CDR1 SGDLS and CDR2 YYNGEE. V trimming: 0 bases; J trimming: 8 bases; junction bases outside the gene matches: 6. CDR3 DNA sequence: TGTGCCAGCAGCGTAGAAGCGGGGGGGCCAGCTACGCAGTATTTT. It encodes CASSVEAGGPATQYF. The whole variable domain, filled in from reference TRBV9 and TRBJ2-3, reads DSGVTQTPKHLITATGQRVTLRCSPRSGDLSVYWYQQSLDQGLQFLIQYYNGEERAKGNILERFSAQQFPDLHSELNLSSLELGDSALYFCASSVEAGGPATQYFGPGTRLTVL.

This clonotype was recorded at least ten times. This chain uses TRBV10-3 with TRBJ2-3, with D perhaps matching TRBD2 (5 bases). The germline CDR1 and CDR2 sequences are ENHRY and SYGVKD. The CDR3 contains 13 residues. V gave up 3 bases and J gave up 8 bases, with 12 bases separating them. The CDR3 bases are TGTGCCATCAGTGATCGGGATTCCTCTACGCAGTATTTT. Translating gives CAISDRDSSTQYF.

V gene TRBV12-3 or TRBV12-4 combines with J gene TRBJ2-3; D may be TRBD2 (6 bases). V was pared by 7 bases and J by 2 bases, with 10 bases between. CDR3 size: 13 residues. CDR3 sequence: CASNRETTDTQYF. The CDR3 bases are TGTGCCAGCAACCGGGAGACCACAGATACGCAGTATTTT.

At least ten counts were recorded for this clonotype. The chain combines TRBV4-1 with TRBJ2-1, with D uncertain. The V gene lost 0 bases and the J gene lost 12 bases, with 6 bases spanning the gap. The length of the CDR3 is 11 residues. The germline CDR1 and CDR2 sequences are MGHRA and YSYEKL. The CDR3 DNA is TGCGCCAGCAGCCAAGATTCTTGGCAGTTCTTC. Protein sequence: CASSQDSWQFF.

The chain combines TRBV7-9 with TRBJ2-7, with 10 bases fitting TRBD2. CDR3 length: 14 residues. Trimming took 5 bases from V and 7 from J; bases not matched to a gene: 8. The germline CDR1 and CDR2 sequences are SEHNR and FQNEAQ (reference sequence). In DNA form, the CDR3 reads TGTGCCAGCAGCAGGAGCGGGGGGGACAATGAGCAGTACTTC. This sequence encodes CASSRSGGDNEQYF. The full variable domain, in which reference TRBV7-9 and TRBJ2-7 provide the parts outside the CDR3, is DTGVSQNPRHKITKRGQNVTFRCDPISEHNRLYWYRQTLGQGPEFLTYFQNEAQLEKSRLLSDRFSAERPKGSFSTLEIQRTEQGDSAMYLCASSRSGGDNEQYFGPGTRLTVT.

Concerning this clonotype: This may arise from a read error, as a much more abundant clone is one base away. V and J are TRBV20-1 and TRBJ2-1; perhaps TRBD2 as D (5 bases). From germline, CDR1 is DFQATT and CDR2 SNEGSKA (reference sequence). The CDR3 is 13 residues long. In nucleotides, the CDR3 is TGCAGTACTAGTGGCGGGCGTGACAATGAGCAGTTCTTC. Protein product: CSTSGGRDNEQFF.

This clonotype was seen many times. The genes are TRBV2 and TRBJ2-5; 7 bases fit TRBD1. Germline trimming cut 5 bases from V and 5 bases from J; bases unmatched to any gene: 11. The length of the CDR3 is 15 residues. Looked up from germline, CDR1 is SNHLY and CDR2 is FYNNEI. Here the CDR3 reads CASSRQGVFRETQYF. The CDR3 DNA reads TGTGCCAGCAGTCGACAGGGAGTATTTCGGGAGACCCAGTACTTC. Together with reference TRBV2 and TRBJ2-5, the CDR3 gives the full variable domain: EPEVTQTPSHQVTQMGQEVILRCVPISNHLYFYWYRQILGQKVEFLVSFYNNEISEKSEIFDDQFSVERPDGSNFTLKIRSTKLEDSAMYFCASSRQGVFRETQYFGPGTRLLVL.

The CDR3 loop reads CASSPGPGFGGYTF. DNA of the CDR3: TGTGCCAGCAGTCCGGGACCAGGTTTTGGAGGCTACACCTTC. The V and J genes are TRBV12-3 or TRBV12-4 and TRBJ1-2; possible D gene TRBD1, 5 bases. The CDR3 is 14 residues long. Trimming took 5 bases from V and 8 from J, leaving 18 bases between them.

CDR3 DNA sequence: TGTGCCAGCAGCCCCGGGAGGGCCTATGGCTACACCTTC. It codes for CASSPGRAYGYTF. The chain combines TRBV7-9 with TRBJ1-2; D uncertain. The CDR3 is 13 amino acids. The germline V gene encodes CDR1 SEHNR and CDR2 FQNEAQ (reference sequence). V was trimmed by 5 bases and J by 4 bases, leaving 11 bases between them.

Comments on this clonotype: A clone one base away is much larger, so this may be a read error. The chain combines TRBV7-6 with TRBJ2-5; 12 nucleotides agree with TRBD1. This CDR3 spans 16 amino acids. The germline V gene encodes CDR1 SGHVS and CDR2 FNYEAQ. V was clipped by 7 bases and J by 3 bases; unmatched bases: 9. The CDR3 DNA reads TGTGCCAGCAACGAACGGGACAGGGGGCGCAAAGAGACCCAGTACTTC. Translation: CASNERDRGRKETQYF. Full variable domain (remainder filled in from reference TRBV7-6 and TRBJ2-5): GAGVSQSPRYKVTKRGQDVALRCDPISGHVSLYWYRQALGQGPEFLTYFNYEAQQDKSGLPNDRFSAERPEGSISTLTIQRTEQRDSAMYRCASNERDRGRKETQYFGPGTRLLVL.

This clonotype was detected ten times or more. The J gene is TRBJ2-2, the V gene TRBV4-2; 7 bases are a match to TRBD2. After removal of 0 bases from V and 0 bases from J, the junction contained 1 base not matched to a gene. Germline V gene data show CDR1 as LGHNA and CDR2 as YNFKEQ. This CDR3 has 16 amino acids. CDR3 residues: CASSQDAGANTGELFF. DNA of the CDR3: TGTGCCAGCAGCCAAGATGCGGGGGCGAACACCGGGGAGCTGTTTTTT.

V and J are TRBV9 and TRBJ2-7; 7 bases fit TRBD2. The J call is uncertain, as TRBJ2-5 better fits the DNA end. CDR1 SGDLS and CDR2 YYNGEE come from the germline V gene. The CDR3 has 14 amino acids. CDR3 region: CASSVGRGDETQYF. Written as DNA, the CDR3 is TGTGCCAGCAGCGTGGGTCGGGGGGATGAGACCCAGTACTTC.

Turning to this clonotype: This CDR3 is missing its conserved last phenylalanine or tryptophan, likely due to a read error. The chain couples TRBV12-3 or TRBV12-4 to TRBJ2-2; D may be TRBD1 (8 bases). This CDR3 spans 15 amino acids. Trimming removed 7 bases from V and 4 bases from J, with 16 bases in between. The CDR3 is CASTPQGGSTGELFV. CDR3 DNA sequence: TGTGCCAGCACCCCACAGGGGGGGAGCACCGGGGAGCTGTTTGTT.

This clonotype has just a few counts. The chain joins TRBV5-1 to TRBJ2-1, with D uncertain. Trimming shortened V by 4 bases and J by 0 bases, and 11 bases separated the two germline ends. CDR1 and CDR2 from the germline V gene are SGHRS and YFSETQ. This CDR3 is built from 15 residues. In nucleotides, the CDR3 is TGCGCCAGCAGCACGGACCTGGGCTCCTACAATGAGCAGTTCTTC. Its protein product is CASSTDLGSYNEQFF.

This clonotype has at least ten counts. The chain recombines TRBV15 with TRBJ2-7; no definite D call. Germline V gene sequence: CDR1 LNHNV, CDR2 YYDKDF (reference sequence). The CDR3 covers 14 residues. V gave up 0 bases and J gave up 3 bases, with 9 bases separating them. The CDR3 nucleotides read TGTGCCACCAGCAGAGAGGGGTTAGTCTACGAGCAGTACTTC. Its translation: CATSREGLVYEQYF. The full variable domain, completed using reference TRBV15 and TRBJ2-7, is DAMVIQNPRYQVTQFGKPVTLSCSQTLNHNVMYWYQQKSSQAPKLLFHYYDKDFNNEADTPDNFQSRRPNTSFCFLDIRSPGLGDTAMYLCATSREGLVYEQYFGPGTRLTVT.

This clonotype was detected a few times. The chain links TRBV30 to TRBJ2-7; TRBD1 matches at 10 bases. Germline V gives CDR1 GTSNPN, CDR2 SVGIG (reference sequence). V shed 2 bases, J shed 4 bases, and the junction held 5 bases outside the gene matches. This CDR3 is 14 amino acids long. The CDR3 DNA is TGTGCCTGGAGTCGGACAGGGGGTTTATACGAGCAGTACTTC. Its protein product is CAWSRTGGLYEQYF.

This clonotype was observed a few times. A single base separates this from a much larger clone, so it may be a read error. This chain links TRBV5-1 with TRBJ2-5; the match to TRBD2 covers 10 bases. V was clipped by 0 bases and J by 0 bases; unmatched bases: 8. The CDR3 is made up of 18 amino acids. CDR1 is SGHRS, CDR2 YFSETQ, per germline. As DNA, the CDR3 is TGCGCCAGCAGCTTGGCGTTAGCGGGGGGTCCGTACCAAGAGACCCAGTACTTC. This translates into CASSLALAGGPYQETQYF.

The chain uses TRBV12-3 or TRBV12-4 and TRBJ1-1, with 7 bases aligning to TRBD1. The CDR3 contains 18 residues. V trimming: 5 bases; J trimming: 1 base; junction bases outside the gene matches: 16. The CDR3 protein is CASSPRDRPSTTNTEAFF. For the CDR3, the DNA is TGTGCCAGCAGTCCTCGGGACAGACCGAGTACTACGAACACTGAAGCTTTCTTT.